Each of the 7 T cell receptor beta chains below was sequenced from the same sample in a study of spatial heterogeneity in lung cancer (dated by TCRdb to the late 2010s). The time point label corresponds to: sample taken at primary tumor resection. Without any cell sorting, TCR sequencing was performed on whole RNA extracted either from tumor and nontumor lung tissue or from cryopreserved PBMC samples. The method was 5' RACE. The sample was run on a NextSeq 500. TCRdb reworked the public reads: Q25 trimming with fastp, MiXCR clone assembly, productive beta chains retained. Merged by CDR3 protein, the rows form single entries marked with the most common genes and DNA. The sample table contains around 2,500 distinct CDR3 sequences; only one count was recorded for around a third of them. 60% to 80% of the sample comes from the top ten. This specimen consisted of PBMCs, obtained at surgery. Receptors were obtained from a male donor with early-stage non-small cell lung cancer.

The V call is TRBV7-9, the J call TRBJ2-5; D uncertain. Germline values: CDR1 SEHNR, CDR2 FQNEAQ (reference sequence). The CDR3 is 11 residues long. V was clipped by 4 bases and J by 6 bases, with 6 bases between them. CDR3 coding DNA: TGTGCCAGCAGCTGGGGAAAGACCCAGTACTTC. This codes for CASSWGKTQYF. Based on the CDR3 plus reference TRBV7-9 and TRBJ2-5, the full variable domain is DTGVSQNPRHKITKRGQNVTFRCDPISEHNRLYWYRQTLGQGPEFLTYFQNEAQLEKSRLLSDRFSAERPKGSFSTLEIQRTEQGDSAMYLCASSWGKTQYFGPGTRLLVL.

The rearrangement joins TRBV5-1 to TRBJ2-5, with 10 bases fitting TRBD1. The CDR3 runs 15 residues. After removal of 0 bases from V and 5 bases from J, the junction contained 4 bases not matched to a gene. Germline V gene lookup returns CDR1 SGHRS and CDR2 YFSETQ. CDR3 region: CASSLEDRGSETQYF. Written as DNA, the CDR3 is TGCGCCAGCAGCTTGGAGGACAGGGGGTCGGAGACCCAGTACTTC.

In its sample, this clonotype was seen many times. This CDR3 is CASSIPLTGGVHEQYF. The CDR3 bases are TGTGCCAGCAGTATTCCCCTGACAGGGGGTGTCCACGAGCAGTACTTC. This chain uses TRBV28 with TRBJ2-7, with TRBD1 matching over 9 bases. V was clipped by 5 bases and J by 5 bases; unmatched bases: 13. The CDR3 length is 16 residues. From germline, CDR1 is MDHEN and CDR2 SYDVKM.

This clonotype appeared once. This chain joins TRBV2 and TRBJ1-4; 8 bases are shared with TRBD1. V was clipped by 8 bases and J by 8 bases; unmatched bases: 7. Germline values: CDR1 SNHLY, CDR2 FYNNEI. The CDR3 has 13 amino acids. This chain's CDR3 is CASGQGRQEKLFF. The CDR3 region has the DNA TGTGCCAGCGGACAGGGAAGGCAGGAAAAACTGTTTTTT.

This clonotype ranks as medium-sized. The chain combines TRBV7-8 with TRBJ1-4; D might be TRBD1 (6 bases). The CDR3 runs 16 residues. With 5 bases removed from V and 3 bases from J, the gap between germline ends came to 16 bases. Germline values: CDR1 SGHVS, CDR2 FQNEAQ. The CDR3 DNA follows: TGTGCCAGCAGCCTCCGCAGGGGATATTCTAATGAAAAACTGTTTTTT. It translates to CASSLRRGYSNEKLFF.

This clonotype was seen only a few times. Written as DNA, the CDR3 is TGTGCCTGGAGTAGTCTGGTCCCCCCCTACGAGCAGTACTTC. This gives the protein CAWSSLVPPYEQYF. This sequence joins TRBV30 and TRBJ2-7, with D hard to call. The CDR3 contains 14 residues. V lost 2 bases and J lost 2, with 13 bases in between. CDR1 is GTSNPN, CDR2 SVGIG, per germline (reference sequence).

By share, this clonotype counts as medium-sized (0.01 to 0.1%). The chain combines TRBV27 with TRBJ2-5; no clear D. The CDR3 loop spans 13 amino acids. CDR1 and CDR2 (germline): MNHEY, SMNVEV (reference sequence). V lost 6 bases, J lost 7 bases, and 15 bases lay in between. CDR3 bases: TGTGCCAGCAGCTCCTTGTTTAAGGGGACCCAGTACTTC. Amino acid sequence: CASSSLFKGTQYF.